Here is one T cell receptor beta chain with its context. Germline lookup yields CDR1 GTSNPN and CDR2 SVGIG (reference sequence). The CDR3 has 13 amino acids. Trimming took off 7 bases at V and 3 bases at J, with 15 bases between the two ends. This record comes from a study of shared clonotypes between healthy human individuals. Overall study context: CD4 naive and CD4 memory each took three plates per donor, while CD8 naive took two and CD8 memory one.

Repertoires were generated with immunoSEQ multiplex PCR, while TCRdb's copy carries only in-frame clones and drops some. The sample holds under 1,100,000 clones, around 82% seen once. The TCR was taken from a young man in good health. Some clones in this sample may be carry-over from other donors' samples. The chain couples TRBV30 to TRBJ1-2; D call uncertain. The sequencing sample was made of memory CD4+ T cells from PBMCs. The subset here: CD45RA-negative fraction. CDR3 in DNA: TGTGCCTCCGATTCAGGCAACGACTATGGCTACACCTTC. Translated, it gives CASDSGNDYGYTF.